The 30 T cell receptor beta chains below all came from one sample that was sequenced in a study of CD8+CD57+ T cells in acquired aplastic anemia. Previously, flow cytometry had revealed CD8+CD57+ cell expansion in the patients chosen for sequencing. Template material for TCR beta VDJ and CDR3 profiling consisted of genomic DNA. TCRdb recomputed calls from the reads with MiXCR, one row per CDR3 protein. The sample yields about 150,000 distinct CDR3 sequences, roughly 54% seen once. The specimen sequenced was sorted CD4+, CD8+, or CD8+CD57+ T cells (not recorded which) from PBMCs. The receptors shown here come from a human donor with aplastic anemia.

The chain couples TRBV7-8 to TRBJ1-4; D is perhaps TRBD1 (5 bases). CDR3 length: 9 residues. Germline loops: CDR1 SGHVS, CDR2 FQNEAQ. Trimming stripped 5 bases from V and 15 bases from J, with 7 bases between. The CDR3 here is CASSGRVFF. Written as DNA, the CDR3 is TGTGCCAGCAGCGGCAGGGTGTTTTTT.

This sequence joins TRBV10-3 and TRBJ2-1; D is ambiguous. Germline V gene data show CDR1 as ENHRY and CDR2 as SYGVKD. This CDR3 has 11 amino acids. Between the trimmed V and J ends, which lost 6 bases and 6 bases, there was a span of 6 bases. As DNA, the CDR3 is TGTGCCATCAGGTCGAGCAATGAGCAGTTCTTC. It codes for CAIRSSNEQFF.

The V and J genes are TRBV24-1 and TRBJ2-2, with TRBD2 matching over 11 bases. This CDR3 region has 16 residues. Trimming removed 2 bases from V and 4 bases from J; junction bases left unmatched: 2. Germline-derived CDR1 and CDR2 are KGHDR and SFDVKD. CDR3 sequence: CATSDSGTSGTGELFF. DNA of the CDR3: TGTGCCACCAGTGATTCCGGGACTAGCGGCACCGGGGAGCTGTTTTTT.

The V call is TRBV6-1, the J call TRBJ2-7; 11 nucleotides match TRBD1. Germline CDR1 MNHNS, CDR2 SASEGT. The junction had 7 bases not matched to a gene; V was cut back by 6 bases and J by 6 bases. The CDR3 contains 14 residues. The CDR3 DNA sequence: TGTGCCAGCAGCCGGGACAGGGGGTGGGTCGAGCAGTACTTC. Its translation is CASSRDRGWVEQYF.

This clonotype was recorded many times. The chain uses TRBV9 and TRBJ2-1, with 11 positions matching TRBD2. Unmatched junction bases numbered 7, after V lost 4 bases and J lost 4 bases. CDR1 and CDR2 (germline): SGDLS, YYNGEE. CDR3 length equals 16 residues. CDR3 sequence (DNA): TGTGCCAGCAGCCCGTTCGGGACTAGCGGTTACAATGAGCAGTTCTTC. This codes for CASSPFGTSGYNEQFF.

The chain uses TRBV20-1 and TRBJ2-1; D gene ambiguous. Trimming shortened V by 2 bases and J by 5 bases, and 4 bases separated the two germline ends. The CDR3 length is 11 residues. Germline lookup yields CDR1 DFQATT and CDR2 SNEGSKA (reference sequence). The CDR3 is CSARRDNEQFF. CDR3 DNA sequence: TGCAGTGCTAGACGAGACAATGAGCAGTTCTTC.

This clonotype was seen repeatedly, ten times or more. The chain carries TRBV5-1 and TRBJ2-7, with 7 bases matching TRBD1. The CDR3 runs 15 residues. J lost 3 bases, V lost 2 bases, and 8 bases had no gene match. Germline V gene lookup returns CDR1 SGHRS and CDR2 YFSETQ. The CDR3 protein is CASSLRQGKGYEQYF. The CDR3 bases are TGCGCCAGCAGCTTACGACAGGGCAAAGGCTACGAGCAGTACTTC.

This clonotype was detected a few times. The chain links TRBV2 to TRBJ1-6; TRBD1 is a possible D gene (5 bases). The CDR3 is 14 amino acids. V lost 4 bases, J lost 8 bases, and 12 bases lay in between. The germline CDR1 and CDR2 sequences are SNHLY and FYNNEI. CDR3 sequence reads: CASSVTGLYSPLHF. CDR3 DNA: TGTGCCAGCAGTGTTACGGGGCTTTATTCACCCCTCCACTTT.

This clonotype was recorded many times. The chain recombines TRBV4-3 with TRBJ2-7; 10 nucleotides line up with TRBD1. V trimming: 4 bases; J trimming: 6 bases; junction bases outside the gene matches: 9. Looked up from germline, CDR1 is LGHNA and CDR2 is YSLEER. This CDR3 is 15 amino acids long. The CDR3 nucleotides read TGCGCCAGCAGCCCGGCTGACAGGGGGCTTGGCGAGCAGTACTTC. Encoded protein: CASSPADRGLGEQYF.

The V and J genes are TRBV24-1 and TRBJ2-1; D uncertain. CDR1 is KGHDR and CDR2 is SFDVKD in the germline V gene. CDR3 length: 12 residues. The V and J ends lost 2 bases and 7 bases respectively, with 5 bases between them. DNA for the CDR3: TGTGCCACCAGTGATTCGAGGAATGAGCAGTTCTTC. It specifies CATSDSRNEQFF.

The V and J genes are TRBV2 and TRBJ2-3; a weak D match, TRBD2 (6 bases). This CDR3 is 11 amino acids long. The V gene lost 6 bases and the J gene lost 6 bases, with 7 bases spanning the gap. Looked up from germline, CDR1 is SNHLY and CDR2 is FYNNEI. The CDR3 protein is CASRREDTQYF. As DNA, the CDR3 is TGTGCCAGCAGACGGGAGGATACGCAGTATTTT. The variable domain in full, with the rest retrieved from reference TRBV2 and TRBJ2-3, is EPEVTQTPSHQVTQMGQEVILRCVPISNHLYFYWYRQILGQKVEFLVSFYNNEISEKSEIFDDQFSVERPDGSNFTLKIRSTKLEDSAMYFCASRREDTQYFGPGTRLTVL.

V usage is TRBV28 and J usage is TRBJ1-2, with 9 bases aligning to TRBD1. Trimming took 6 bases from V and 5 from J; bases not matched to a gene: 7. CDR1 is MDHEN, CDR2 SYDVKM, per germline. The CDR3 is made up of 14 amino acids. CDR3 region: CASSQQTGGYGYTF. The CDR3 DNA reads as TGTGCCAGCAGCCAACAGACAGGGGGGTATGGCTACACCTTC.

A remark on this clonotype: No conserved phenylalanine or tryptophan ends this CDR3, so it is likely a read error. The chain links TRBV7-3 to TRBJ2-5; D remains unclear. The CDR3 loop spans 14 amino acids. Germline V lookup: CDR1 SGHTA, CDR2 FQGTGA. V lost 5 bases, J lost 2 bases, and 12 bases lay in between. The CDR3 reads CASSKTGEQETQYL. The DNA for the CDR3 is TGTGCCAGCAGCAAAACCGGAGAACAAGAGACCCAGTACCTC.

The chain employs TRBV25-1 and TRBJ1-1; 7 positions agree with TRBD1. The germline V gene has CDR1 MGHDK and CDR2 SYGVNS. After removal of 8 bases from V and 10 bases from J, the junction contained 4 bases not matched to a gene. The CDR3 extends over 10 amino acids. CDR3 DNA sequence: TGTGCCAGCGGGGGACAGAGAGCTTTCTTT. The encoded protein is CASGGQRAFF.

This clonotype appeared a few times. The CDR3 DNA follows: TGTGCCAGCAGTCACGACCTGGGACTCCCCTGGTCCTACAATGAGCAGTTCTTC. Its translation is CASSHDLGLPWSYNEQFF. The V gene is TRBV6-2 or TRBV6-3, the J gene TRBJ2-1; tentatively, D is TRBD2 (6 bases). The germline V gene encodes CDR1 MNHEY and CDR2 SVGEGT. The length of the CDR3 is 18 residues. Deletions cut 5 bases from V and 1 base from J, with 21 bases between.

The chain has TRBV10-3 and TRBJ1-6; D remains unclear. The germline CDR1 and CDR2 sequences are ENHRY and SYGVKD. CDR3 size: 12 residues. Trimming shortened V by 3 bases and J by 10 bases, and 7 bases separated the two germline ends. The DNA of the CDR3 is TGTGCCATCAGTGACGCCCAATCACCCCTCCACTTT. Translation: CAISDAQSPLHF.

J is TRBJ2-1 and V is TRBV11-2; possibly TRBD1 or TRBD2 for D (5 bases each). This CDR3 is 15 amino acids long. V lost 7 bases to trimming and J lost 0 bases, with 13 bases between them. Germline V lookup: CDR1 SGHAT, CDR2 FQNNGV. For the CDR3, the DNA is TGTGCCAGCACGGGGCCCCCAAGCTCCTACAATGAGCAGTTCTTC. It specifies CASTGPPSSYNEQFF.

This clonotype occurred many times. This sequence joins TRBV19 and TRBJ2-3; no definite D call. The CDR3 spans 14 residues. The germline CDR1 and CDR2 sequences are LNHDA and SQIVND (reference sequence). Between the trimmed V and J ends, which lost 0 bases and 3 bases, there was a span of 7 bases. The CDR3 nucleotides read TGTGCCAGTAGTATAGATCCGACTACAGATACGCAGTATTTT. This codes for CASSIDPTTDTQYF.

This clonotype has just a few counts. The chain carries TRBV6-2 or TRBV6-3 and TRBJ2-2; 9 nucleotides align to TRBD2. The V gene's germline CDR1 is MNHEY and CDR2 SVGEGT. V lost 6 bases, J lost 10 bases, and 9 bases stayed unmatched. This CDR3 region has 14 residues. The CDR3 region is CASSPQRGEAELFF. The CDR3 coding sequence is TGTGCCAGCAGCCCTCAGCGGGGGGAGGCGGAGCTGTTTTTT.

The V gene is TRBV19, the J gene TRBJ1-6; D remains unclear. Germline V lookup: CDR1 LNHDA, CDR2 SQIVND (reference sequence). This CDR3 spans 13 amino acids. The ends were cut back, 1 base at V and 10 bases at J, with 8 bases in the middle. DNA of the CDR3: TGTGCCAGTAGTATAGGGATATGGTCACCCCTCCACTTT. Translation: CASSIGIWSPLHF.

This chain's CDR3 is CASSLKQGARTYEQYF. Here the CDR3 DNA reads TGTGCCAGCAGCTTAAAGCAGGGGGCAAGGACCTACGAGCAGTACTTC. The chain is built from TRBV11-1 and TRBJ2-7, with 8 positions matching TRBD1. The junction had 8 bases not matched to a gene; V was cut back by 2 bases and J by 2 bases. This CDR3 has 16 amino acids. Germline lookup yields CDR1 SGHAT and CDR2 FQDESV (reference sequence).

The chain couples TRBV11-1 to TRBJ2-1; 14 nucleotides agree with TRBD2. The CDR3 loop spans 16 amino acids. Looked up from germline, CDR1 is SGHAT and CDR2 is FQDESV (reference sequence). Trimming took 2 bases from V and 8 from J; bases not matched to a gene: 5. As DNA, the CDR3 is TGTGCCAGCAGCTTATCCGGGACTAGCGGGGGAGATGAGCAGTTCTTC. Protein product: CASSLSGTSGGDEQFF. Full variable domain (rest looked up from reference TRBV11-1 and TRBJ2-1): EAEVAQSPRYKITEKSQAVAFWCDPISGHATLYWYRQILGQGPELLVQFQDESVVDDSQLPKDRFSAERLKGVDSTLKIQPAELGDSAMYLCASSLSGTSGGDEQFFGPGTRLTVL.

This clonotype appeared many times. The V gene is TRBV20-1, the J gene TRBJ2-7; 7 bases map to TRBD2. With V trimmed by 1 base and J by 3 bases, 6 bases remained unmatched. The germline V gene has CDR1 DFQATT and CDR2 SNEGSKA (reference sequence). This CDR3 contains 14 residues. The CDR3 loop is CSARATGGSYEQYF. The DNA for the CDR3 is TGCAGTGCTAGAGCCACGGGCGGGAGCTACGAGCAGTACTTC.

This clonotype showed up just a few times. The CDR3 nucleotides read TGTGCCAGCAGCTTAACCGGGACCACTGAAGCTTTCTTT. It is translated as CASSLTGTTEAFF. The V and J genes are TRBV7-9 and TRBJ1-1, with D possibly matching TRBD1 (5 bases). Trimming stripped 2 bases from V and 4 bases from J, with 8 bases between. Germline-derived CDR1 and CDR2 are SEHNR and FQNEAQ (reference sequence). CDR3 length: 13 residues. Combining the CDR3 with reference TRBV7-9 and TRBJ1-1 gives the whole variable domain DTGVSQNPRHKITKRGQNVTFRCDPISEHNRLYWYRQTLGQGPEFLTYFQNEAQLEKSRLLSDRFSAERPKGSFSTLEIQRTEQGDSAMYLCASSLTGTTEAFFGQGTRLTVV.

The J gene is TRBJ2-5, the V gene TRBV7-2, with a possible D match to TRBD2 (5 bases). This CDR3 has 13 residues. Germline lookup yields CDR1 SGHTA and CDR2 FQGNSA. V was cut by 5 bases and J by 3 bases, with 10 bases left in between. DNA of the CDR3: TGTGCCAGCAGCCCCACTAGGGAAGAGACCCAGTACTTC. This encodes CASSPTREETQYF.

The chain couples TRBV7-2 to TRBJ2-5; D is possibly TRBD1 (5 bases). The CDR3 loop spans 14 amino acids. The V and J ends lost 1 base and 2 bases respectively, with 8 bases between them. CDR1 is SGHTA, CDR2 FQGNSA, per germline. The CDR3 reads CASSLVNRQETQYF. The CDR3 bases are TGTGCCAGCAGCTTAGTTAACAGGCAAGAGACCCAGTACTTC. The variable domain in full, with the rest retrieved from reference TRBV7-2 and TRBJ2-5, is GAGVSQSPSNKVTEKGKDVELRCDPISGHTALYWYRQSLGQGLEFLIYFQGNSAPDKSGLPSDRFSAERTGGSVSTLTIQRTQQEDSAVYLCASSLVNRQETQYFGPGTRLLVL.

The chain employs TRBV7-2 and TRBJ2-6; 7 bases align to TRBD2. Germline CDR1 SGHTA, CDR2 FQGNSA. The length of the CDR3 is 15 residues. V dropped 5 bases and J dropped 4; count of bases not matched to a gene: 5. The DNA for the CDR3 is TGTGCCAGCAGCCGAACGACTAGCGGGGCCAACGTCCTGACTTTC. Translated, it gives CASSRTTSGANVLTF.

The table lists this clonotype with a few counts. The chain is built from TRBV4-1 and TRBJ1-2; D may be TRBD1 (5 bases). The V and J ends lost 3 bases and 0 bases respectively, with 17 bases between them. The germline V gene encodes CDR1 MGHRA and CDR2 YSYEKL. This CDR3 region has 17 residues. CDR3 in DNA: TGCGCCAGCAGCCACCCAAAGGCGGGACCCTCTAACTATGGCTACACCTTC. It encodes CASSHPKAGPSNYGYTF.

The chain couples TRBV11-2 to TRBJ2-7, with TRBD2 matching 14 bases. The CDR3 has 16 amino acids. Germline CDR1 SGHAT, CDR2 FQNNGV. The junction had 13 bases not matched to a gene; V was cut back by 5 bases and J by 10 bases. DNA for the CDR3: TGTGCCAGCAGCCAGACTAGCGGGGGGGTCTTCGGAACCCAGTACTTC. Its translation is CASSQTSGGVFGTQYF.

The V call is TRBV10-3, the J call TRBJ1-6, with D maybe TRBD1 (5 bases). Germline V CDR1 and CDR2: ENHRY, SYGVKD. The V and J ends lost 5 bases and 5 bases respectively, with 10 bases between them. The CDR3 has 14 residues. The DNA for the CDR3 is TGTGCCATCAGTCCTGGACAAGATAATTCACCCCTCCACTTT. This sequence encodes CAISPGQDNSPLHF.